These T cell receptor beta chains were read from a single sample in a study of T cells after yellow fever vaccination. TCRdb processed the 5' RACE reads anew with MiXCR; each CDR3 protein has one entry. This table has 20,000 to 30,000 distinct CDR3 sequences, under 5.5% appearing once. Sequenced material: PBMCs, either bulk or a sorted T-cell subset (CD4+, CD8+, memory, or dextramer-sorted; not recorded which), taken on the day of the yellow fever booster vaccination. Source of these receptors: a man aged 18 to 35 who received the YFV17D yellow fever vaccine. Both conserved end residues are part of each CDR3. D genes are given only for firm matches. Clone size is stated in some rows and not others, as once, few, many or a class when expanded.

TRBD1 | TRBJ2-3 | many | TRBV20-1 | CSAVPGQGSDTQYF | TGCAGTGCCGTCCCGGGACAGGGTTCGGATACGCAGTATTTT
- | TRBJ2-3 | few | TRBV4-3 | CASSQVLGVIGTDTQYF | TGCGCCAGCAGCCAAGTTCTAGGGGTAATCGGCACAGATACGCAGTATTTT
TRBD1 | TRBJ1-1 | few | TRBV4-3 | CASSQSETGTGRAFF | TGCGCCAGCAGCCAATCAGAGACAGGGACCGGGCGAGCTTTCTTT
- | TRBJ1-5 | many | TRBV6-2/TRBV6-3 | CASSYGSIAGQPQHF | TGTGCCAGCAGTTACGGCTCCATTGCAGGCCAGCCCCAGCATTTT
- | TRBJ2-3 | many | TRBV6-5 | CASSYARRGFTDTQYF | TGTGCCAGCAGTTACGCTCGGAGGGGGTTCACAGATACGCAGTATTTT
TRBD2 | TRBJ2-3 | many | TRBV6-5 | CASSWRGLPDTQYF | TGTGCCAGCAGTTGGCGGGGGTTACCAGATACGCAGTATTTT
- | TRBJ2-4 | - | TRBV6-2/TRBV6-3 | CASSLGLAKNIQYF | TGTGCCAGCAGCCTTGGACTAGCCAAAAACATTCAGTACTTC
- | TRBJ1-1 | many | TRBV20-1 | CSASGTTNTEAFF | TGCAGTGCTAGTGGGACAACGAACACTGAAGCTTTCTTT
- | TRBJ2-6 | few | TRBV5-1 | CASSFTLTF | TGCGCCAGCAGCTTCACACTGACTTTC
- | TRBJ2-5 | - | TRBV14 | CASSQDLGKQQETQYF | TGTGCCAGCAGCCAAGATCTGGGGAAGCAGCAAGAGACCCAGTACTTC
- | TRBJ1-2 | many | TRBV20-1 | CSATDRFGYGYTF | TGCAGTGCTACAGACAGGTTTGGCTATGGCTACACCTTC
- | TRBJ2-7 | many | TRBV5-1 | CASSLETASYEQYF | TGCGCCAGCAGCTTGGAGACTGCCTCCTACGAGCAGTACTTC
- | TRBJ1-1 | many | TRBV7-2 | CASSLIGGPGTEAFF | TGTGCCAGCAGCCTGATTGGGGGCCCGGGCACTGAAGCTTTCTTT
- | TRBJ2-3 | many | TRBV24-1 | CATSEGQGTQYF | TGTGCCACCAGTGAGGGCCAGGGGACGCAGTATTTT